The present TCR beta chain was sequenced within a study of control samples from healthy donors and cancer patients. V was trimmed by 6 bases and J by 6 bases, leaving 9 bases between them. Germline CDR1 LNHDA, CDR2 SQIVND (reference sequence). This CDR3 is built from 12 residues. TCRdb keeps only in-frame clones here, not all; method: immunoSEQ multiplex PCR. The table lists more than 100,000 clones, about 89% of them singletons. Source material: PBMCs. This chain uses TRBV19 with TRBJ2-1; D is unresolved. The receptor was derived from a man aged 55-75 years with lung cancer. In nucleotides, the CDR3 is TGTGCCAGTAGCCCGGGCCGCAATGAGCAGTTCTTC. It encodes CASSPGRNEQFF.